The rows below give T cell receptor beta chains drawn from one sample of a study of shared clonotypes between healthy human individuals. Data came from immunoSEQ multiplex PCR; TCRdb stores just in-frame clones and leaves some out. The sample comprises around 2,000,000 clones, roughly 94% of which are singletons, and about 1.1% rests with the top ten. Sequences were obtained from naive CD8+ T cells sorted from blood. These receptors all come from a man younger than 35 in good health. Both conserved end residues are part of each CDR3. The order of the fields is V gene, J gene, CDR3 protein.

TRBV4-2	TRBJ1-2	CASSQAVTDANYGYTF
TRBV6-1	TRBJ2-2	CASSGPGLAGDATGELFF
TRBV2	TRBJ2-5	CASSEALGYQETQYF
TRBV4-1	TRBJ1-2	CASSQDAGSHGYTF
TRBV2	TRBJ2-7	CASSEASGRGRPAYEQYF
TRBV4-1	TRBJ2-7	CASSQESSSYEQYF
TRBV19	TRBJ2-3	CASRRQGGVTDTQYF
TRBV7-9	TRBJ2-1	CASSLIGGDGSSYNEQFF
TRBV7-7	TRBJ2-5	CASSLSGTQETQYF
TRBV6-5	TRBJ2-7	CASSEGSYEQYF
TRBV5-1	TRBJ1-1	CASSTGQGMNTEAFF
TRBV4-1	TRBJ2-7	CASSQETVSYEQYF
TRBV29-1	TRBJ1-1	CSVEPPGSTEAFF
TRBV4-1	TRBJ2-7	CASSVTSGGGEQYF